A selection of T cell receptor beta chains follows, all from one sample in a study of cytomegalovirus exposure and HLA in healthy donors. Libraries were prepared by immunoSEQ multiplex PCR; TCRdb keeps only in-frame clonotypes and omits some of them. The sample lists almost 75,000 clones; just under 85% were seen once. The sequencing sample was made of PBMCs. The origin of the receptors is a man aged 25 to 45 in good health and CMV-seronegative. The CDR3 runs from the conserved cysteine through the conserved F or W. The order of the fields is D gene, J gene, clone size, V gene, CDR3 DNA, CDR3 protein. D genes are given only for firm matches. Not every row has a clone size; where given, it reads once, few, many or a size class.

D gene: NA
J gene: TRBJ1-1
clone size: NA
V gene: TRBV7-9
CDR3 DNA: TGTGCCAGCAGCCCCAGCGGGAGGGAGGCTGAAGCTTTCTTT
CDR3 protein: CASSPSGREAEAFF

D gene: NA
J gene: TRBJ1-1
clone size: NA
V gene: TRBV4-1
CDR3 DNA: TGCGCCAGCAGCCAACCAGCGGTGAACACTGAAGCTTTCTTT
CDR3 protein: CASSQPAVNTEAFF

D gene: TRBD2
J gene: TRBJ2-1
clone size: NA
V gene: TRBV25-1
CDR3 DNA: TGTGCCAGCAGTGATGCTAGCGGGGGCTCCTACAATGAGCAGTTCTTC
CDR3 protein: CASSDASGGSYNEQFF

D gene: TRBD2
J gene: TRBJ2-2
clone size: few
V gene: TRBV4-2
CDR3 DNA: TGTGCCAGCAGCCAACTAGCGGGGGCGAACACCGGGGAGCTGTTTTTT
CDR3 protein: CASSQLAGANTGELFF

D gene: NA
J gene: TRBJ2-3
clone size: NA
V gene: TRBV2
CDR3 DNA: TGTGCCAGCAGGCTGTCTAGCGCATACACAGATACGCAGTATTTT
CDR3 protein: CASRLSSAYTDTQYF

D gene: NA
J gene: TRBJ2-5
clone size: NA
V gene: TRBV13
CDR3 DNA: TGTGCCAGCAGCCCCCGGAGCGGGACCCAGTACTTC
CDR3 protein: CASSPRSGTQYF

D gene: NA
J gene: TRBJ1-2
clone size: NA
V gene: TRBV9
CDR3 DNA: TGTGCCAGCAGCGTCGGAACAAGTCTTACCCCGGAGAACTATGGCTACACCTTC
CDR3 protein: CASSVGTSLTPENYGYTF

D gene: TRBD1
J gene: TRBJ2-2
clone size: NA
V gene: TRBV7-2
CDR3 DNA: TGTGCCAGCAACGACAGGGTTAACACCGGGGAGCTGTTTTTT
CDR3 protein: CASNDRVNTGELFF

D gene: TRBD2
J gene: TRBJ2-3
clone size: NA
V gene: TRBV9
CDR3 DNA: TGTGCCAGCAGCTCTACGCGGGGGATGCATAGCACAGATACGCAGTATTTT
CDR3 protein: CASSSTRGMHSTDTQYF

D gene: TRBD1
J gene: TRBJ2-3
clone size: NA
V gene: TRBV27
CDR3 DNA: TGTGCCAGCAGTCCCCGGGACAGGGTTCAAGATACGCAGTATTTT
CDR3 protein: CASSPRDRVQDTQYF

D gene: NA
J gene: TRBJ1-5
clone size: NA
V gene: TRBV25-1
CDR3 DNA: TGTGCCAGCTCACAGGGCTGGCAGCCCCAGCATTTT
CDR3 protein: CASSQGWQPQHF

D gene: NA
J gene: TRBJ1-1
clone size: once
V gene: TRBV7-9
CDR3 DNA: TGTGCCAGCAGCTTCTCCGGGAACACTGAAGCTTTCTTT
CDR3 protein: CASSFSGNTEAFF

D gene: NA
J gene: TRBJ2-7
clone size: NA
V gene: TRBV18
CDR3 DNA: TGTGCCAGCCGCGGAAAGGGGAACGCCTACGAGCAGTACTTC
CDR3 protein: CASRGKGNAYEQYF

D gene: NA
J gene: TRBJ2-1
clone size: NA
V gene: TRBV4-2
CDR3 DNA: TGTGCCAGCAGCCAAGGGTTTTACAGAGAGGGGGGAGGGGCAGGTAATGAGCAGTTCTTC
CDR3 protein: CASSQGFYREGGGAGNEQFF

D gene: TRBD2
J gene: TRBJ2-3
clone size: NA
V gene: TRBV6-4
CDR3 DNA: TGTGCCAGCAGCTATAGCGGGGGGGCCGGGACAGATACGCAGTATTTT
CDR3 protein: CASSYSGGAGTDTQYF

D gene: NA
J gene: TRBJ2-2
clone size: NA
V gene: TRBV7-8
CDR3 DNA: TGTGCCAGCAGCTTAGGAGGCAGGGGCCCATTGGGAGGGGAGCTGTTTTTT
CDR3 protein: CASSLGGRGPLGGELFF

D gene: TRBD1
J gene: TRBJ1-1
clone size: NA
V gene: TRBV2
CDR3 DNA: TGTGCCAGCAGAGCGACCGGGACAGGGGATCCGAACACTGAAGCTTTCTTT
CDR3 protein: CASRATGTGDPNTEAFF

D gene: NA
J gene: TRBJ2-5
clone size: few
V gene: TRBV4-1
CDR3 DNA: TGCGCCAGCACCCACAGGGGAGGGAACGAGGAGACCCAGTACTTC
CDR3 protein: CASTHRGGNEETQYF

D gene: NA
J gene: TRBJ2-3
clone size: NA
V gene: TRBV2
CDR3 DNA: TGTGCCAGCAGTCCCAGGGGAAGGACAGATACGCAGTATTTT
CDR3 protein: CASSPRGRTDTQYF

D gene: NA
J gene: TRBJ2-7
clone size: NA
V gene: TRBV28
CDR3 DNA: TGTGCCAGCAGTTTAAGGCAGGCCTACGAGCAGTACTTC
CDR3 protein: CASSLRQAYEQYF

D gene: NA
J gene: TRBJ1-2
clone size: NA
V gene: TRBV28
CDR3 DNA: TGTGCCAGCAGTCCGGGACAAAGAAAGGGTGGCTACACCTTC
CDR3 protein: CASSPGQRKGGYTF

D gene: TRBD1
J gene: TRBJ1-3
clone size: NA
V gene: TRBV4-1
CDR3 DNA: TGCGCCAGCAGCCGACCGACAGGGGCAGGAAACACCATATATTTT
CDR3 protein: CASSRPTGAGNTIYF

D gene: NA
J gene: TRBJ2-1
clone size: few
V gene: TRBV4-1
CDR3 DNA: TGCGCCAGCAGCCAAGGGGCCGCAGGGGCCAGCTCCTACAATGAGCAGTTCTTC
CDR3 protein: CASSQGAAGASSYNEQFF

D gene: TRBD1
J gene: TRBJ2-5
clone size: NA
V gene: TRBV15
CDR3 DNA: TGTGCCACCATGAGGCCGTCAGGGGGCTTGGGGTGGCAAGAGACCCAGTACTTC
CDR3 protein: CATMRPSGGLGWQETQYF

D gene: NA
J gene: TRBJ2-7
clone size: NA
V gene: TRBV7-2
CDR3 DNA: TGTGCCAGCAGCTTATCAGTCGGCAGGGGACGCGAGCAGTACTTC
CDR3 protein: CASSLSVGRGREQYF

D gene: NA
J gene: TRBJ2-1
clone size: NA
V gene: TRBV11-2
CDR3 DNA: TGTGCCAGCAGCTTAGACAGGGTCTCCTACAATGAGCAGTTCTTC
CDR3 protein: CASSLDRVSYNEQFF

D gene: TRBD1
J gene: TRBJ1-1
clone size: few
V gene: TRBV18
CDR3 DNA: TGTGCCAGCTCACCAGCCGACAGGGTTTACACTGAAGCTTTCTTT
CDR3 protein: CASSPADRVYTEAFF

D gene: TRBD1
J gene: TRBJ2-4
clone size: NA
V gene: TRBV15
CDR3 DNA: TGTGCCACCAGCAGAGGAGTCGGGCAGGGGGAAAACATTCAGTACTTC
CDR3 protein: CATSRGVGQGENIQYF

D gene: NA
J gene: TRBJ2-3
clone size: NA
V gene: TRBV2
CDR3 DNA: TGTGCCAGCACTAGGGGGGGGTATAGAGATACGCAGTATTTT
CDR3 protein: CASTRGGYRDTQYF

D gene: NA
J gene: TRBJ2-7
clone size: few
V gene: TRBV28
CDR3 DNA: TGTGCCAGCGGGCAAGACAGGATTGACGAGCAGTACTTC
CDR3 protein: CASGQDRIDEQYF

D gene: TRBD1
J gene: TRBJ2-5
clone size: NA
V gene: TRBV7-7
CDR3 DNA: TGTGCCAGCAGCTTAGGGACAGGACAAGAGACCCAGTACTTC
CDR3 protein: CASSLGTGQETQYF